Listed below are T cell receptor beta chains from one sample, sequenced in a study of T cell responses to AZD1222 COVID-19 vaccine. Profiled with immunoSEQ multiplex PCR; TCRdb holds only in-frame clones, not every one. The profile shows 95,000 to 130,000 clones, 90% to 95% of them singletons. The specimen comprised peripheral blood, sampled on day 0 of AZD1222 vaccination. Receptors were obtained from an adult in good health. CDR3s include the opening cysteine and the closing phenylalanine or tryptophan. A D gene is named only where the DNA matches it firmly. For some rows the clone size is stated as once, few or many, or as a class when expanded; others skip it.

D	J	V	size	length	DNA	CDR3
.	TRBJ1-2	TRBV12-5	.	11	TGTGCTAGTGGTCAAGGGGTTGGCTACACCTTC	CASGQGVGYTF
TRBD1	TRBJ1-4	TRBV15	.	16	TGTGCCACCAGCGTATTACAGGGGGCAACTAATGAAAAACTGTTTTTT	CATSVLQGATNEKLFF
TRBD1	TRBJ1-2	TRBV9	.	13	TGTGCCAGCAGCGGGGGGACAGGGGAGGGCTACACCTTC	CASSGGTGEGYTF
.	TRBJ1-6	TRBV7-9	.	14	TGTGCCATTGACAGCAGCTCCTATAATTCACCCCTCCACTTT	CAIDSSSYNSPLHF
.	TRBJ2-7	TRBV2	.	15	TGTGCCAGCAGTCCTTTTCAGACCCCGCCGGGGGAGCAGTACTTC	CASSPFQTPPGEQYF
TRBD2	TRBJ2-1	TRBV5-1	.	16	TGCGCCAGCAGCTATGAGACTAGCGGAGCCTACAATGAGCAGTTCTTC	CASSYETSGAYNEQFF
TRBD2	TRBJ2-1	TRBV5-1	.	13	TGCGCCAGCAGACTAGCGGGTTACAATGAGCAGTTCTTC	CASRLAGYNEQFF
.	TRBJ1-4	TRBV5-1	.	14	TGCGCCAGCAGCTTGTCTGCAACTAATGAAAAACTGTTTTTT	CASSLSATNEKLFF
.	TRBJ2-6	TRBV18	.	14	TGTGCCAGCTCACCACCCAGTGGGGCCAACGTCCTGACTTTC	CASSPPSGANVLTF
TRBD1	TRBJ1-3	TRBV5-8	.	16	TGTGCCAGCAGCTTGGCTACCAGGGGGCACGGAAACACCATATATTTT	CASSLATRGHGNTIYF
.	TRBJ2-1	TRBV2	.	11	TGTGCCAGCAGTGATTACAATGAGCAGTTCTTC	CASSDYNEQFF
.	TRBJ2-7	TRBV11-2	once	15	TGTGCCAGCAGCCAAATCCCCGGGACTCTCTACGAGCAGTACTTC	CASSQIPGTLYEQYF
TRBD1	TRBJ2-1	TRBV7-2	.	15	TGTGCCAGCAGCCTGGGACAGGGGGCCCACAATGAGCAGTTCTTC	CASSLGQGAHNEQFF
.	TRBJ2-1	TRBV11-2	.	16	TGTGCCAGCAGCCCCCTTACCGGGAATGCCTACAATGAGCAGTTCTTC	CASSPLTGNAYNEQFF
TRBD1	TRBJ1-3	TRBV7-6	.	13	TGTGCCAGCAGCTCGGGACAGGGGGACACCATATATTTT	CASSSGQGDTIYF
.	TRBJ1-5	TRBV19	.	15	TGTGCCAGCAGGACGGGAGCCTATAGCAATCAGCCCCAGCATTTT	CASRTGAYSNQPQHF
.	TRBJ1-2	TRBV28	.	15	TGTGCCAGCACACCACCAGGGCTTTTCGATTATGGCTACACCTTC	CASTPPGLFDYGYTF
.	TRBJ2-5	TRBV15	.	15	TGTGCCACCAGCAGAGGGCCGGGGTACCTAGAGACCCAGTACTTC	CATSRGPGYLETQYF
.	TRBJ2-2	TRBV7-9	.	15	TGTGCCAGCAGCCCCTTCTCAGGGGCAACCGGGGAGCTGTTTTTT	CASSPFSGATGELFF
.	TRBJ1-6	TRBV3-1/TRBV3-2	.	14	TGTGCCAGCAGCCAAGAGGGCAGAGATTCACCCCTCCACTTT	CASSQEGRDSPLHF
TRBD1	TRBJ2-7	TRBV2	.	15	TGTGCCAGCAGACGGGACAGGGGGCGAAGCTACGAGCAGTACTTC	CASRRDRGRSYEQYF
.	TRBJ1-2	TRBV5-1	.	14	TGCGCCAGCAGCTCCGACGCCCCGGGGTTTGGCTACACCTTC	CASSSDAPGFGYTF
.	TRBJ1-1	TRBV4-1	once	15	TGCGCCAGCAGCCCCCTTGTCCGGATGAACACTGAAGCTTTCTTT	CASSPLVRMNTEAFF
.	TRBJ1-2	TRBV2	.	16	TGTGCCAGCAGTCCATCTTCGGGCTCAGGCGACTATGGCTACACCTTC	CASSPSSGSGDYGYTF
.	TRBJ2-7	TRBV28	.	16	TGTGCCAGCAGTTTCCCACCCCTGACAGGTTCCTACGAGCAGTACTTC	CASSFPPLTGSYEQYF
TRBD1	TRBJ2-3	TRBV7-2	.	15	TGTGCCAGCAGCTCACGGACAGGGGGCACAGATACGCAGTATTTT	CASSSRTGGTDTQYF
TRBD1	TRBJ1-2	TRBV3-1/TRBV3-2	.	15	TGTGCCAGCAGCCAGTCAGGGGGACCTAACTATGGCTACACCTTC	CASSQSGGPNYGYTF
TRBD2	TRBJ2-1	TRBV6-5	.	14	TGTGCCAGCAATCGAGCGGGGCACTACAATGAGCAGTTCTTC	CASNRAGHYNEQFF
TRBD2	TRBJ2-2	TRBV7-9	.	17	TGTGCCAGCAGCACGGGGACTAGCGGGAGTAAGAACGGGGAGCTGTTTTTT	CASSTGTSGSKNGELFF
TRBD2	TRBJ2-2	TRBV6-2/TRBV6-3	once	15	TGTGCCAGCAGTCGACTAGCGGAGACCACCGGGGAGCTGTTTTTT	CASSRLAETTGELFF
.	TRBJ1-2	TRBV28	.	11	TGTGCCAGCAGTTTCCGACAAGGCTACACCTTC	CASSFRQGYTF
.	TRBJ1-3	TRBV28	.	16	TGTGCCAGCAGGCTTGGACTGTCAAGCTCTGGAAACACCATATATTTT	CASRLGLSSSGNTIYF
TRBD1	TRBJ1-2	TRBV13	.	15	TGTGCCAGCAGCTTATTGTGGGACAGGCTAGAGGGCTACACCTTC	CASSLLWDRLEGYTF
.	TRBJ1-3	TRBV18	.	16	TGTGCCAGCTCACCAACGGAAACAGCCTCTGGAAACACCATATATTTT	CASSPTETASGNTIYF
.	TRBJ1-3	TRBV19	.	12	TGTGCCAGTACAGGCGAAGGAAACACCATATATTTT	CASTGEGNTIYF
.	TRBJ1-2	TRBV14	.	18	TGTGCCAGCAGCCAAGATGTTTTTGGGGTGGGCAGTCGATACGGCTACACCTTC	CASSQDVFGVGSRYGYTF
.	TRBJ2-7	TRBV7-2	.	16	TGTGCCAGCAGCTTAGTGGCTGCGGGACCTACCTACGAGCAGTACTTC	CASSLVAAGPTYEQYF
TRBD1	TRBJ2-7	TRBV27	.	15	TGTGCCAGCAGTTTACCTGACAGGGAGACCTACGAGCAGTACTTC	CASSLPDRETYEQYF
.	TRBJ2-7	TRBV28	.	15	TGTGCCAGCTCCCATAGGGGGGTTCTCAGGTACGAGCAGTACTTC	CASSHRGVLRYEQYF
.	TRBJ2-7	TRBV5-1	.	12	TGCGCCAGCAGCTTGGTGTTGGGCGAGCAGTACTTC	CASSLVLGEQYF
TRBD2	TRBJ2-3	TRBV11-3	.	16	TGTGCCAGCAGCCTCGGGACTAGCGGACCCTTAGATACGCAGTATTTT	CASSLGTSGPLDTQYF
TRBD2	TRBJ2-5	TRBV5-4	.	14	TGTGCCAGCAGCCCCGGACTAGGGCTGCAGACCCAGTACTTC	CASSPGLGLQTQYF
.	TRBJ1-4	TRBV11-1	.	14	TGTGCAAGCAGCTTTCGGAACAGTGGTGAAAAACTGTTTTTT	CASSFRNSGEKLFF
.	TRBJ1-3	TRBV7-9	.	14	TGTGCCAGCAGCCTGACTGACTCTGGAAACACCATATATTTT	CASSLTDSGNTIYF
TRBD2	TRBJ2-7	TRBV29-1	.	18	TGCAGCGTTGAAGAGTTTAGGACTAGCGACACAGCACCCTACGAGCAGTACTTC	CSVEEFRTSDTAPYEQYF
.	TRBJ2-1	TRBV28	.	14	TGTGCCAGCAGTTTATCTGAGCGGGTCGGTGAGCAGTTCTTC	CASSLSERVGEQFF
.	TRBJ2-2	TRBV7-2	.	14	TGTGCCAGCAGTACCGGGACGAACACCGGGGAGCTGTTTTTT	CASSTGTNTGELFF
.	TRBJ1-2	TRBV7-9	.	12	TGTGCCAGCAGCCCAGGGGTCCCTGGCTACACCTTC	CASSPGVPGYTF
.	TRBJ2-3	TRBV5-1	once	15	TGCGCCAGCAGCTTGCTGGCGACCAGCACAGATACGCAGTATTTT	CASSLLATSTDTQYF
TRBD1	TRBJ2-7	TRBV18	.	17	TGTGCCAGCTCACCATGGCTGAGGGACAGGGGGCTTAGTGAGCAGTACTTC	CASSPWLRDRGLSEQYF
.	TRBJ1-1	TRBV3-1/TRBV3-2	.	13	TGTGCCAGCAGCCCAACAGGGTTCACTGAAGCTTTCTTT	CASSPTGFTEAFF
TRBD2	TRBJ2-6	TRBV5-1	.	19	TGCGCCAGCAGCCCTTTAGCGGGAGATAAGGGGCCGGGGGCCAACGTCCTGACTTTC	CASSPLAGDKGPGANVLTF
.	TRBJ1-5	TRBV19	.	13	TGTGCCAGTAGTATCTCAGGATATCAGCCCCAGCATTTT	CASSISGYQPQHF
.	TRBJ1-6	TRBV5-1	.	15	TGCGCGGCAAGGGCAGACACTTCTTATAATTCACCCCTCCACTTT	CAARADTSYNSPLHF
TRBD2	TRBJ2-1	TRBV24-1	.	16	TGTGCCACCACCGGAAAAACTAGCGGGAGTGGCGATGAGCAGTTCTTC	CATTGKTSGSGDEQFF
.	TRBJ2-5	TRBV27	once	13	TGTGCCAGCAGTCAGTATATAGGGGAGACCCAGTACTTC	CASSQYIGETQYF
TRBD2	TRBJ2-1	TRBV20-1	.	16	TGCAGTGCTAGTCAACTAGCGGGATCATCCTACAATGAGCAGTTCTTC	CSASQLAGSSYNEQFF
.	TRBJ1-3	TRBV3-1/TRBV3-2	.	16	TGTGCCAGCAGCCAAGATCTCGCATTCTCTGGAAACACCATATATTTT	CASSQDLAFSGNTIYF
.	TRBJ1-6	TRBV30	.	13	TGTGCCTGGACTGGGCAGGGAGGATCACCCCTCCACTTT	CAWTGQGGSPLHF